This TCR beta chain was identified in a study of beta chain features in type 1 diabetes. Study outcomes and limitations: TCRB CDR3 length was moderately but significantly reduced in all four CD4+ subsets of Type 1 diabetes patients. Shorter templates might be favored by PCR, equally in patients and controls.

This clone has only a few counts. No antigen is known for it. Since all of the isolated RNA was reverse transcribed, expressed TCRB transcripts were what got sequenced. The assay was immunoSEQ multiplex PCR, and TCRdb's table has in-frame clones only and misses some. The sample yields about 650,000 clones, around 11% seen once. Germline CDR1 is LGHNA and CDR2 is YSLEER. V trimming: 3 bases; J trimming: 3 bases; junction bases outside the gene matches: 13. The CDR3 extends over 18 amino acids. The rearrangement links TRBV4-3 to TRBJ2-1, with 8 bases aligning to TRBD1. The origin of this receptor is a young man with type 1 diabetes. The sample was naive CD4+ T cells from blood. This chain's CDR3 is CASSHGLNRGDNYNEQFF. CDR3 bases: TGCGCCAGCAGCCACGGATTAAACAGGGGGGACAACTACAATGAGCAGTTCTTC.